Presented here are 27 T cell receptor beta chains from one specimen sequenced in a study of breast tumors, draining lymph nodes, adjacent tissues. TCRdb used MiXCR to reprocess the multiplex PCR reads, holding one entry per CDR3 protein. The table records under 250,000 distinct CDR3 sequences, around 32% of them present only once. The lymph nodes were axillary draining lymph nodes from breast cancer patients. The sample taken for sequencing was axillary lymph node tissue. The receptors derive from a female donor with breast cancer. Some clones in this sample may be carry-over from other donors' samples.

The genes are TRBV20-1 and TRBJ1-6; 7 nucleotides agree with TRBD1. After removal of 5 bases from V and 9 bases from J, the junction contained 7 bases not matched to a gene. Germline loops: CDR1 DFQATT, CDR2 SNEGSKA (reference sequence). The length of the CDR3 is 13 residues. The CDR3 protein is CSAGRQGGSPLHF. The CDR3 DNA follows: TGCAGTGCTGGGAGACAGGGAGGTTCACCCCTCCACTTT.

This clonotype was detected ten times or more. This chain connects TRBV12-3 or TRBV12-4 to TRBJ2-6; 7 bases are a match to TRBD1. V shed 6 bases and J 2 bases; nucleotides not matched to a gene: 4. CDR3 length: 15 residues. This CDR3 is CASRPDRAGANVLTF. The CDR3 DNA reads TGTGCCAGCAGACCAGACAGGGCTGGGGCCAACGTCCTGACTTTC.

In its sample, this clonotype was seen many times. This rearrangement joins TRBV6-1 to TRBJ1-4; D unclear. Germline assignment: CDR1 MNHNS and CDR2 SASEGT. The CDR3 totals 13 residues. Trimming shortened V by 3 bases and J by 5 bases, and 7 bases separated the two germline ends. The CDR3 sequence: CASSDEANEKLFF. In DNA form, the CDR3 reads TGTGCCAGCAGTGATGAAGCGAATGAAAAACTGTTTTTT.

Only one count was recorded for this clonotype. The chain links TRBV15 to TRBJ1-2; D unclear. The germline CDR1 and CDR2 sequences are LNHNV and YYDKDF (reference sequence). The germline V and J ends were trimmed by 0 bases and 0 bases, with 8 bases remaining between them. The CDR3 length is 15 residues. The CDR3 spells CATSREQSANYGYTF. CDR3 coding DNA: TGTGCCACCAGCAGAGAACAGAGCGCTAACTATGGCTACACCTTC. Full variable domain (remainder filled in from reference TRBV15 and TRBJ1-2): DAMVIQNPRYQVTQFGKPVTLSCSQTLNHNVMYWYQQKSSQAPKLLFHYYDKDFNNEADTPDNFQSRRPNTSFCFLDIRSPGLGDTAMYLCATSREQSANYGYTFGSGTRLTVV.

The sample holds many counts of this clonotype. The chain is built from TRBV28 and TRBJ1-6; weak D call: TRBD1 (6 bases). Deletions cut 4 bases from V and 14 bases from J, with 15 bases between. This CDR3 contains 13 residues. Germline CDR1 is MDHEN and CDR2 is SYDVKM. The CDR3 bases are TGTGCCAGCAGTTCGACAGGATTATTCTCCCTCCACTTT. Translated: CASSSTGLFSLHF.

V usage is TRBV19 and J usage is TRBJ2-4, with a tentative D call TRBD1 (5 bases). Between the trimmed V and J ends, which lost 0 bases and 0 bases, there was a span of 6 bases. Germline V gene data show CDR1 as LNHDA and CDR2 as SQIVND (reference sequence). The CDR3 has 15 residues. CDR3 coding DNA: TGTGCCAGTAGTATAGAGCAGGGAGCCAAAAACATTCAGTACTTC. This gives the protein CASSIEQGAKNIQYF. Drawing the rest from reference TRBV19 and TRBJ2-4, the complete variable domain is DGGITQSPKYLFRKEGQNVTLSCEQNLNHDAMYWYRQDPGQGLRLIYYSQIVNDFQKGDIAEGYSVSREKKESFPLTVTSAQKNPTAFYLCASSIEQGAKNIQYFGAGTRLSVL.

CDR3 sequence: CSAVSGNQPQHF. DNA of the CDR3: TGCAGTGCCGTGAGCGGGAATCAGCCCCAGCATTTT. The V gene is TRBV20-1, the J gene TRBJ1-5; the D is unclear. This CDR3 spans 12 amino acids. V was cut by 6 bases and J by 4 bases, with 10 bases left in between. Germline CDR1 and CDR2: DFQATT and SNEGSKA (reference sequence).

The chain recombines TRBV20-1 with TRBJ2-3, with TRBD2 matching over 8 bases. V dropped 0 bases and J dropped 1; count of bases not matched to a gene: 3. Germline CDR1 is DFQATT and CDR2 is SNEGSKA (reference sequence). This CDR3 is built from 15 residues. The CDR3 is CSARDGGGGTDTQYF. In DNA form, the CDR3 reads TGCAGTGCTAGAGACGGGGGGGGGGGCACAGATACGCAGTATTTT.

This clonotype was seen ten or more times. The gene calls are TRBV7-9 and TRBJ2-7, with 12 positions matching TRBD2. CDR3 length equals 15 residues. Germline lookup yields CDR1 SEHNR and CDR2 FQNEAQ (reference sequence). The ends lost 4 bases at V and 2 bases at J; junction bases unmatched: 3. The CDR3 is CASSYGLAGPYEQYF. In nucleotides, the CDR3 is TGTGCCAGCAGCTATGGACTAGCGGGACCCTACGAGCAGTACTTC.

This clonotype was found many times. The chain is built from TRBV5-1 and TRBJ2-7; 12 nucleotides agree with TRBD2. Per the germline V gene, CDR1 is SGHRS and CDR2 is YFSETQ. The CDR3 covers 15 residues. V lost 4 bases and J lost 3; bases outside the gene matches: 5. The CDR3 DNA is TGCGCCAGCAGCGAGACTAGCGGGAGCTTCTACGAGCAGTACTTC. Protein sequence: CASSETSGSFYEQYF. The variable domain in full, completed from reference TRBV5-1 and TRBJ2-7, reads KAGVTQTPRYLIKTRGQQVTLSCSPISGHRSVSWYQQTPGQGLQFLFEYFSETQRNKGNFPGRFSGRQFSNSRSEMNVSTLELGDSALYLCASSETSGSFYEQYFGPGTRLTVT.

This clonotype was picked up one time. The chain uses TRBV5-6 and TRBJ1-2, with 7 bases fitting TRBD1. The CDR3 loop spans 11 amino acids. Germline V CDR1 and CDR2: SGHDT, YYEEEE. V lost 4 bases and J lost 11; bases outside the gene matches: 5. In DNA, the CDR3 is TGTGCCAGCAGCCAGGGGGAGGGGTACACCTTC. Translation gives CASSQGEGYTF.

This clonotype was seen at least ten times. This sequence joins TRBV6-5 and TRBJ2-7; tentatively, D is TRBD2 (5 bases). The V end was cut by 9 bases, the J end by 4 bases, with 19 bases between. The CDR3 sequence is 14 residues long. CDR1 is MNHEY, CDR2 SVGAGI, per germline. The CDR3 DNA is TGTGCCAGTACCAATCGGGTAGGAGGATACGAGCAGTACTTC. Its protein is CASTNRVGGYEQYF.

The rearrangement joins TRBV19 to TRBJ2-3, with D possibly matching TRBD2 (7 bases). In germline, CDR1 is LNHDA, CDR2 SQIVND (reference sequence). V lost 3 bases and J lost 4, with 20 bases in between. This CDR3 is built from 17 residues. Here the CDR3 DNA reads TGTGCCAGTAGTATTGGGGGGCCTAGCGGAGGTTCAGATACGCAGTATTTT. This codes for CASSIGGPSGGSDTQYF.

This clonotype occurred many times. This chain connects TRBV12-3 or TRBV12-4 to TRBJ1-4; 7 nucleotides agree with TRBD1. The length of the CDR3 is 14 residues. V was pared by 5 bases and J by 7 bases, with 7 bases of the junction left unmatched. The CDR3 is CASSVQGRAEKLFF. CDR3 sequence (DNA): TGTGCCAGCAGTGTACAGGGGCGGGCTGAAAAACTGTTTTTT.

At least ten counts were recorded for this clonotype. The genes are TRBV10-3 and TRBJ2-3; weak D call: TRBD1 (6 bases). Trimming stripped 6 bases from V and 7 bases from J, with 14 bases between. The CDR3 has 13 residues. Germline CDR1 ENHRY, CDR2 SYGVKD. CDR3 nucleotides: TGTGCCATCAGGGGACAAGAAAGGAATACGCAGTATTTT. Translating gives CAIRGQERNTQYF.

This chain connects TRBV7-8 to TRBJ1-6; no clear D gene. V lost 5 bases and J lost 10, with 18 bases in between. The CDR3 has 15 amino acids. Germline V gene lookup returns CDR1 SGHVS and CDR2 FQNEAQ. The CDR3 loop is CASSPRTEGRSPLHF. The CDR3 coding sequence is TGTGCCAGCAGCCCCCGGACGGAAGGTCGGTCACCCCTCCACTTT.

This clonotype was counted ten times or more. This chain joins TRBV4-1 and TRBJ2-3; 12 bases are shared with TRBD2. The CDR3 has 16 amino acids. Germline lookup yields CDR1 MGHRA and CDR2 YSYEKL. Losses at the gene ends were 7 bases for V and 3 bases for J; bases not matched to a gene: 8. The CDR3 DNA follows: TGCGCCAGCACTGGACTAGCGGGACGAGGTACAGATACGCAGTATTTT. Translating it yields CASTGLAGRGTDTQYF.

This clonotype was counted a few times. The chain uses TRBV20-1 and TRBJ2-1, with 7 bases lining up with TRBD1. Trimming took 6 bases from V and 3 from J; bases not matched to a gene: 5. The CDR3 contains 13 residues. The germline gives CDR1 DFQATT, CDR2 SNEGSKA (reference sequence). The CDR3: CSAYTGVYNEQFF. The CDR3 DNA follows: TGCAGTGCGTATACAGGGGTCTACAATGAGCAGTTCTTC.

This clonotype was seen repeatedly, ten times or more. The chain uses TRBV7-2 and TRBJ2-7; TRBD2 matches 10 bases. Germline CDR1 SGHTA, CDR2 FQGNSA. The CDR3 has 18 residues. J gave up 5 bases and V 5 bases, and 18 bases lay outside the gene matches. The CDR3 protein is CASSKRRGSGRARNEQYF. CDR3 nucleotide sequence: TGTGCCAGCAGCAAGAGAAGGGGGAGCGGGAGGGCCAGAAACGAGCAGTACTTC.

This clonotype was seen repeatedly, ten times or more. This chain joins TRBV7-9 and TRBJ2-3; unclear D gene. Trimming removed 5 bases at V and 8 bases at J, with 8 bases between. Germline V gene data show CDR1 as SEHNR and CDR2 as FQNEAQ (reference sequence). CDR3 length: 11 amino acids. CDR3 in amino acids: CASSPGVTQYF. As DNA, the CDR3 is TGTGCCAGCAGCCCAGGAGTTACGCAGTATTTT.

As for this clonotype: A much more abundant neighbour one base away suggests this may be a read error. The rearrangement uses TRBV18 and TRBJ2-3, with TRBD2 matching 9 bases. V lost 10 bases, J lost 1 base, and 9 bases stayed unmatched. CDR3 length: 15 amino acids. Germline V gene data show CDR1 as KGHSH and CDR2 as LQKENI. The CDR3 sequence: CANTYRTSGTDTQYF. CDR3 nucleotides: TGTGCCAACACATACAGGACTAGCGGCACAGATACGCAGTATTTT.

On this clonotype: It may be a read error: a sequence one base away is much more abundant. The chain couples TRBV6-2 or TRBV6-3 to TRBJ1-2; no definite D call. Germline V gene lookup returns CDR1 MNHEY and CDR2 SVGEGT. The CDR3 runs to 12 residues. The CDR3 region has the DNA TGTGCCAGCAGTTACGGGGATGGTGGCGACACCTTC. It codes for CASSYGDGGDTF.

This clonotype was recorded many times. This sequence joins TRBV9 and TRBJ2-3; TRBD2 matches at 10 bases. Germline trimming cut 3 bases from V and 4 bases from J; bases unmatched to any gene: 5. The germline CDR1 and CDR2 sequences are SGDLS and YYNGEE. The CDR3 runs 15 residues. As DNA, the CDR3 is TGTGCCAGCAGCGAGAGCGGGAGGGCGGCAGATACGCAGTATTTT. Its protein product is CASSESGRAADTQYF.

This clonotype has a count of ten or more. This chain uses TRBV7-2 with TRBJ2-5, with D perhaps assigned TRBD1 or TRBD2 (5 bases each). The V and J ends lost 4 bases and 5 bases respectively, with 14 bases between them. The CDR3 runs 14 residues. Germline V gene lookup returns CDR1 SGHTA and CDR2 FQGNSA. The CDR3 region has the DNA TGTGCCAGCAGCTGGACTCCCCAGGGCGAGACCCAGTACTTC. This translates into CASSWTPQGETQYF.

This clonotype has a count of ten or more. The gene calls are TRBV7-9 and TRBJ2-1, with a possible D match to TRBD2 (6 bases). The CDR3 extends over 12 amino acids. Trimming cost V 5 bases and J 8 bases, with 10 bases left between them. Germline V CDR1 and CDR2: SEHNR, FQNEAQ (reference sequence). This CDR3 is CASSLWRDEQFF. As DNA, the CDR3 is TGTGCCAGCAGCCTATGGAGGGATGAGCAGTTCTTC. Full variable domain (rest looked up from reference TRBV7-9 and TRBJ2-1): DTGVSQNPRHKITKRGQNVTFRCDPISEHNRLYWYRQTLGQGPEFLTYFQNEAQLEKSRLLSDRFSAERPKGSFSTLEIQRTEQGDSAMYLCASSLWRDEQFFGPGTRLTVL.

Notes on this clonotype: Given a much more abundant clone one base away, this may be a read error. The chain is built from TRBV20-1 and TRBJ2-3; 9 bases match TRBD2. From germline, CDR1 is DFQATT and CDR2 SNEGSKA (reference sequence). The CDR3 runs to 16 residues. Germline trimming cut 2 bases from V and 3 bases from J; bases unmatched to any gene: 9. CDR3 bases: TGCAGTGCTAGAAGGGGTAGCGGGAGTACGACAGATACGCAGTATTTT. This gives the protein CSARRGSGSTTDTQYF.

This clonotype was recorded many times. This sequence joins TRBV28 and TRBJ2-6, with 9 bases lining up with TRBD1. Germline assignment: CDR1 MDHEN and CDR2 SYDVKM. The CDR3 is 14 amino acids. After removal of 4 bases from V and 9 bases from J, the junction contained 4 bases not matched to a gene. The CDR3 region has the DNA TGTGCCAGCAGTTCGCCGGGACAGGGCAACGTCCTGACTTTC. Its protein product is CASSSPGQGNVLTF.